A single T cell receptor (beta chain) is shown here with its context. What it recognizes is unknown. This record belongs to a study of blood T cells in healthy people across ages. Study-level points and caveats: Donors of long life had a larger count of naive CD4+ cells and greater diversity than aged donors. Observed TCR beta diversity showed a strong correlation with the percentage of naive T cells as measured by flow cytometry.

The second PCR ran roughly 6 to 11 cycles with a sample-barcoded 5' primer and J-beta primers. Each sample provided no less than 2.5 million CDR3-containing paired-end reads. One entry per CDR3 protein results from TCRdb running MiXCR on the 5' RACE reads. The repertoire includes around 620,000 distinct CDR3 sequences, about 26% of them detected once, and approximately 18% sits in the top ten. Every sample had a minimum of 6.5 million PBMCs isolated. Between the trimmed V and J ends, which lost 0 bases and 1 base, there was a span of 5 bases. CDR3 length equals 14 residues. Germline CDR1 reads MNHEY; CDR2 reads SVGEGT.

The chain recombines TRBV6-2 or TRBV6-3 with TRBJ2-3; unclear D gene. The sample was blood. This receptor was obtained from a woman aged 65 to 85 in good health. This CDR3 reads CASSYSGRTDTQYF. As DNA, the CDR3 is TGTGCCAGCAGTTACTCAGGTCGCACAGATACGCAGTATTTT.